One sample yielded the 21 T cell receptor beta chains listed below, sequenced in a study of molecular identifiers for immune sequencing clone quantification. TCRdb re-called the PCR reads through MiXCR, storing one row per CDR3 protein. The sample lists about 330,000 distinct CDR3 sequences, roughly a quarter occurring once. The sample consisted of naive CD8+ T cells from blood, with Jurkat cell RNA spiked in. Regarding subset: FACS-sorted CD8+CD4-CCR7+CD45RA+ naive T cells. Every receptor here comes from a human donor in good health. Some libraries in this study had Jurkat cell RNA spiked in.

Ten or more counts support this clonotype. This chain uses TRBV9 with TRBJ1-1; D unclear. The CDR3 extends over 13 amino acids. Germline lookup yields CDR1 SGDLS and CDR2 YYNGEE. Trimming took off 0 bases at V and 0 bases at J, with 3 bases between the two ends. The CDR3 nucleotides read TGTGCCAGCAGCGTAGTTCTGAACACTGAAGCTTTCTTT. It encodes CASSVVLNTEAFF.

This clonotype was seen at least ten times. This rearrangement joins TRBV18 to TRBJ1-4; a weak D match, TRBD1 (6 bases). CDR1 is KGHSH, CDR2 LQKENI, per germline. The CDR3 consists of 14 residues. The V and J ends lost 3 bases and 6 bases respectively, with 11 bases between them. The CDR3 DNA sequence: TGTGCCAGCTCACCCACAGGGAACGATGAAAAACTGTTTTTT. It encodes CASSPTGNDEKLFF.

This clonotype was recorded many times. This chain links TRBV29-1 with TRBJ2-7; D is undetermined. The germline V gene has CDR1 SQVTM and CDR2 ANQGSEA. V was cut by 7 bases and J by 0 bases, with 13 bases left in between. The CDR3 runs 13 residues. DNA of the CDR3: TGCAGCGCCCTCCCTCTTAGCTCCTACGAGCAGTACTTC. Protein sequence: CSALPLSSYEQYF.

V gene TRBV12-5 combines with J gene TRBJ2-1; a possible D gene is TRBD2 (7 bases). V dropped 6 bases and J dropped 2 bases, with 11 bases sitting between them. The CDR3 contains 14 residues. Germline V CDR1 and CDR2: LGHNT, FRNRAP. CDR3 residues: CASGRGATYNEQFF. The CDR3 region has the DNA TGTGCTAGTGGCCGGGGGGCAACCTACAATGAGCAGTTCTTC. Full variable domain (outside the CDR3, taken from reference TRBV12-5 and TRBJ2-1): DARVTQTPRHKVTEMGQEVTMRCQPILGHNTVFWYRQTMMQGLELLAYFRNRAPLDDSGMPKDRFSAEMPDATLATLKIQPSEPRDSAVYFCASGRGATYNEQFFGPGTRLTVL.

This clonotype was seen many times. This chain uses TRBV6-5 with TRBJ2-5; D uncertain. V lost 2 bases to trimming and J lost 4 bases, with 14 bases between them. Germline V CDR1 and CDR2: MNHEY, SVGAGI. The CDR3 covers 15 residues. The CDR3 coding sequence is TGTGCCAGCAGTTACGGGATTCCAGGTGTAGAGACCCAGTACTTC. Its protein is CASSYGIPGVETQYF.

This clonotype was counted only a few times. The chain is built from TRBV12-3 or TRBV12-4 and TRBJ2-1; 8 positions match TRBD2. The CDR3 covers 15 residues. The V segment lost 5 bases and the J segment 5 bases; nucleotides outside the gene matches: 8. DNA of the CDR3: TGTGCCAGCAGTAAATTTAGCGGGATAAACAATGAGCAGTTCTTC. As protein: CASSKFSGINNEQFF.

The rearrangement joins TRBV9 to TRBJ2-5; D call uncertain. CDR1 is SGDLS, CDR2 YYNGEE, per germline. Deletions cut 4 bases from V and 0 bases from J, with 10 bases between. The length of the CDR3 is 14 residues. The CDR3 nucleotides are TGTGCCAGCAGCTCCAGGTCTTACCAAGAGACCCAGTACTTC. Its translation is CASSSRSYQETQYF.

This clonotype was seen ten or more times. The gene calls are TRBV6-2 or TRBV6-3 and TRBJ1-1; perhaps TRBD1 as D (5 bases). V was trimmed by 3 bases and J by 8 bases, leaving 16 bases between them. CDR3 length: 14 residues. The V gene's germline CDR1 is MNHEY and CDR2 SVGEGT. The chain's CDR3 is CASSYQGWAVEAFF. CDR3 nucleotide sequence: TGTGCCAGCAGTTATCAGGGCTGGGCCGTCGAAGCTTTCTTT.

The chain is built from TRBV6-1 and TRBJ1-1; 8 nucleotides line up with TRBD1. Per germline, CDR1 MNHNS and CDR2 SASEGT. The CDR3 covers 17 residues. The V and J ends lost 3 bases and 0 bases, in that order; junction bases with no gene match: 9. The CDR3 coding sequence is TGTGCCAGCAGTGAGTATCCGGGACAGGCTATGAACACTGAAGCTTTCTTT. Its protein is CASSEYPGQAMNTEAFF.

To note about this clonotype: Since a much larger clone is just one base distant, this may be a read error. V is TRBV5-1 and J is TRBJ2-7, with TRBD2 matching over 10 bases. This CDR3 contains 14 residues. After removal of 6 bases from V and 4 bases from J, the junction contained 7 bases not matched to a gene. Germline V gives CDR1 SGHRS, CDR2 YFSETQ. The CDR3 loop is CASILAGGWYEQYF. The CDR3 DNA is TGCGCCAGCATCTTAGCGGGAGGATGGTACGAGCAGTACTTC.

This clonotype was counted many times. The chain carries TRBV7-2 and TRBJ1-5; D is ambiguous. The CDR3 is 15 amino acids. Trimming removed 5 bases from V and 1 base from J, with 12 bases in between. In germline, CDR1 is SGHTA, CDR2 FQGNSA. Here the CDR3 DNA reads TGTGCCAGCAGCACTTACAGAATGAGCAATCAGCCCCAGCATTTT. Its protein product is CASSTYRMSNQPQHF.

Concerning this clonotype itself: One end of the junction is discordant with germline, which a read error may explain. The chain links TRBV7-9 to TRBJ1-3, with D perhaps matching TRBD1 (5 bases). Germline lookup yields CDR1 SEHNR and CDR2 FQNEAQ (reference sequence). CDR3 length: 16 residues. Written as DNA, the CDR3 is TGTGCCAGCAGCCAGAACCGGGACTTTTCTGGAAGCACCATATATTTT. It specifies CASSQNRDFSGSTIYF.

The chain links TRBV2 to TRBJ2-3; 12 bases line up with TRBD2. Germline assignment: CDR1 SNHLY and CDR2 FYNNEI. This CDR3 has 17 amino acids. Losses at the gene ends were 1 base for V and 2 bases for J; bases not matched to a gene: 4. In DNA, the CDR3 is TGTGCCAGCAGTGAAGGACTAGCGGGGGTTACCACAGATACGCAGTATTTT. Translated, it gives CASSEGLAGVTTDTQYF.

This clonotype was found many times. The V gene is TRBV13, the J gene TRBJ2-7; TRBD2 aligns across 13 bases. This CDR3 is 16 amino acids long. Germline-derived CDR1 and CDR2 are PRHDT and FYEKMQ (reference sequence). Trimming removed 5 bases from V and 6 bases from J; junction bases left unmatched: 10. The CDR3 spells CASSPTGLAGVGEQYF. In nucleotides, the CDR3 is TGTGCCAGCAGCCCTACTGGACTAGCGGGGGTCGGCGAGCAGTACTTC. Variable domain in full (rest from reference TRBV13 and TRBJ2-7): AAGVIQSPRHLIKEKRETATLKCYPIPRHDTVYWYQQGPGQDPQFLISFYEKMQSDKGSIPDRFSAQQFSDYHSELNMSSLELGDSALYFCASSPTGLAGVGEQYFGPGTRLTVT.

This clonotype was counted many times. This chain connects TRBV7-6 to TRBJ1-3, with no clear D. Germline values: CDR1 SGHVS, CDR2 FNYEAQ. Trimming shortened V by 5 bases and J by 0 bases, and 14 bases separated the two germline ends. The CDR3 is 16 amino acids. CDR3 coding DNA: TGTGCCAGCAGCCCGGACGTCGCCTCCTCTGGAAACACCATATATTTT. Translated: CASSPDVASSGNTIYF.

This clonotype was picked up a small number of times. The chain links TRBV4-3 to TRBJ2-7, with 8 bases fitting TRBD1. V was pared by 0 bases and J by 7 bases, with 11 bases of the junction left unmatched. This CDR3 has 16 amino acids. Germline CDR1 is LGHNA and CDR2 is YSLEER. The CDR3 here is CASSQDTGTGRQEQYF. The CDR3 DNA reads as TGCGCCAGCAGCCAAGACACCGGGACAGGAAGGCAGGAGCAGTACTTC.

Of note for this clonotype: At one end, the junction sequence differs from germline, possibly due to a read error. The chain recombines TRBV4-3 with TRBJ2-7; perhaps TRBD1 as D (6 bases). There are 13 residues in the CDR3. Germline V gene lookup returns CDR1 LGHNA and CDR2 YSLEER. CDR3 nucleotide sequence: TGCGCCAGCAGCCAAGATCAGGGGTACAAGCAATACTTC. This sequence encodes CASSQDQGYKQYF.

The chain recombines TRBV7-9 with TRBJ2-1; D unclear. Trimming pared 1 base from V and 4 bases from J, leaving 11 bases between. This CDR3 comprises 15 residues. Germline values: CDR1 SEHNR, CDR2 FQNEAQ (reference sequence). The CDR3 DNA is TGTGCCAGCAGCTTAGTGCGAGCCTCTTACAATGAGCAGTTCTTC. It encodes CASSLVRASYNEQFF.

The CDR3 DNA follows: TGTGCCAGCACCCGCCTCGTTCAAGGATACGGAGATACGCAGTATTTT. Translated, it gives CASTRLVQGYGDTQYF. The chain recombines TRBV28 with TRBJ2-3; D is undetermined. CDR3 length: 16 residues. Germline-derived CDR1 and CDR2 are MDHEN and SYDVKM. Trimming took off 7 bases at V and 5 bases at J, with 22 bases between the two ends.

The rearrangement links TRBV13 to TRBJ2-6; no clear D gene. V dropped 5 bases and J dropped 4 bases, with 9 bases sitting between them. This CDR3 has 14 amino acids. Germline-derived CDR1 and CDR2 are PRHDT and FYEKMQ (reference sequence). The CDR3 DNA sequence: TGTGCCAGCAGCCCCTACCCGGGGGCCAACGTCCTGACTTTC. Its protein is CASSPYPGANVLTF.

CDR3 protein: CSARLGQGQDEQYF. The CDR3 nucleotides read TGCAGTGCTAGATTGGGACAGGGTCAAGACGAGCAGTACTTC. The rearrangement links TRBV20-1 to TRBJ2-7; 9 bases are shared with TRBD1. The ends lost 2 bases at V and 5 bases at J; junction bases unmatched: 7. This CDR3 comprises 14 residues. Germline CDR1 reads DFQATT; CDR2 reads SNEGSKA (reference sequence).